Following are 25 T cell receptor beta chains from one sample sequenced in a study of T cells in Graves' hyperthyroidism and ophthalmopathy. Amplified TCR beta CDR3 regions derived from RNA transcripts. During a first-round RT-PCR of the TCR CDR3, the HTBI primer set was used. TCRdb used MiXCR to reprocess the multiplex PCR reads, holding one entry per CDR3 protein. The data contain roughly 550,000 distinct CDR3 sequences, more than 15% of them singletons. Input material: blood. Receptors originate from a woman in her twenties or thirties with Graves' ophthalmopathy.

The V gene is TRBV12-5, the J gene TRBJ2-1; 8 bases match TRBD1. This CDR3 region has 14 residues. Losses at the gene ends were 1 base for V and 6 bases for J; bases not matched to a gene: 2. Germline CDR1 LGHNT, CDR2 FRNRAP. DNA of the CDR3: TGTGCTAGTGGTTTGGAGACAGGGGTCAATGAGCAGTTCTTC. Protein sequence: CASGLETGVNEQFF.

This clonotype was detected a few times. The chain carries TRBV20-1 and TRBJ1-6; 8 nucleotides agree with TRBD1. Unmatched junction bases numbered 6, after V lost 0 bases and J lost 5 bases. The CDR3 has 16 residues. Germline lookup yields CDR1 DFQATT and CDR2 SNEGSKA (reference sequence). CDR3 protein: CSARDERTGNNSPLHF. CDR3 nucleotide sequence: TGCAGTGCTAGAGATGAGAGGACAGGGAATAATTCACCCCTCCACTTT.

This clonotype was counted many times. The J gene is TRBJ2-1, the V gene TRBV30, with TRBD2 matching 10 bases. CDR3 length equals 13 residues. The trim removed 4 bases at V and 6 bases at J, leaving 3 bases unmatched. The germline V gene encodes CDR1 GTSNPN and CDR2 SVGIG (reference sequence). The CDR3, as DNA: TGTGCCTGGATGCTAGCGGGAGTCAATGAGCAGTTCTTC. Residues: CAWMLAGVNEQFF.

The chain has TRBV10-3 and TRBJ2-1; 7 bases are a match to TRBD1. V lost 10 bases and J lost 8; bases outside the gene matches: 11. Germline lookup yields CDR1 ENHRY and CDR2 SYGVKD. The CDR3 extends over 13 amino acids. The CDR3 protein is CATQTGSGHEQFF. CDR3 coding DNA: TGTGCCACCCAGACAGGGTCAGGACATGAGCAGTTCTTC.

This clonotype was observed at least ten times. CDR3 region: CASSSGTTLASTQYF. The CDR3 DNA follows: TGCGCCAGCAGCTCGGGGACAACTCTCGCGAGTACGCAGTATTTT. The V gene is TRBV5-1, the J gene TRBJ2-3; possibly TRBD1 for D (6 bases). The V gene lost 3 bases and the J gene lost 8 bases, with 19 bases spanning the gap. The CDR3 length is 15 residues. Germline CDR1 SGHRS, CDR2 YFSETQ.

This clonotype was picked up a small number of times. The V gene is TRBV5-5, the J gene TRBJ1-2; 7 bases are shared with TRBD1. The CDR3 contains 16 residues. V shed 1 base and J 4 bases; nucleotides not matched to a gene: 10. Germline-derived CDR1 and CDR2 are SGHKS and YYEKEE (reference sequence). The CDR3 DNA reads as TGTGCCAGCAGCTTGTTGGCCGGGACAGCTTCCTATGGCTACACCTTC. Its translation: CASSLLAGTASYGYTF.

This clonotype was observed many times. V is TRBV15 and J is TRBJ2-7; possible D gene TRBD1, 5 bases. The ends were cut back, 5 bases at V and 6 bases at J, with 11 bases in the middle. Germline V gives CDR1 LNHNV, CDR2 YYDKDF (reference sequence). The CDR3 has 12 residues. The CDR3 loop reads CATSLQGGEQYF. CDR3 nucleotide sequence: TGTGCCACCAGCCTTCAGGGTGGCGAGCAGTACTTC.

Ten or more counts support this clonotype. The rearrangement uses TRBV5-1 and TRBJ2-3; D is unresolved. V was shortened by 2 bases and J by 1 base, with 14 bases between the two germline ends. This CDR3 comprises 16 residues. CDR1 and CDR2 from the germline V gene are SGHRS and YFSETQ. CDR3 sequence: CASSLDRSIGTDTQYF. DNA for the CDR3: TGCGCCAGCAGCTTAGATCGAAGTATTGGCACAGATACGCAGTATTTT.

Notes on this clonotype: A much larger clone differs by one base, so this may be a read error. The V call is TRBV20-1, the J call TRBJ2-7; 10 bases are shared with TRBD2. V was pared by 5 bases and J by 3 bases, with 10 bases of the junction left unmatched. The CDR3 runs to 15 residues. Germline values: CDR1 DFQATT, CDR2 SNEGSKA (reference sequence). The CDR3 here is CSAGSYGTSVYEQYF. CDR3 nucleotides: TGCAGTGCTGGTTCTTATGGGACTAGCGTCTACGAGCAGTACTTC.

This clonotype was picked up many times. V and J are TRBV30 and TRBJ2-7; a weak D match, TRBD2 (5 bases). The CDR3 loop spans 11 amino acids. V lost 0 bases and J lost 9, with 9 bases in between. The germline gives CDR1 GTSNPN, CDR2 SVGIG (reference sequence). CDR3 coding DNA: TGTGCCTGGAGTGTAGGAGGAGTGCAGTACTTC. This gives the protein CAWSVGGVQYF.

This chain connects TRBV30 to TRBJ2-3; TRBD2 matches at 10 bases. Germline CDR1 GTSNPN, CDR2 SVGIG (reference sequence). The junction had 7 bases not matched to a gene; V was cut back by 3 bases and J by 1 base. The CDR3 has 16 residues. CDR3 DNA: TGTGCCTGGAGCGAAATAGGACTAGCGGGCACAGATACGCAGTATTTT. It encodes CAWSEIGLAGTDTQYF. The full variable domain, in which reference TRBV30 and TRBJ2-3 provide the parts outside the CDR3, is SQTIHQWPATLVQPVGSPLSLECTVEGTSNPNLYWYRQAAGRGLQLLFYSVGIGQISSEVPQNLSASRPQDRQFILSSKKLLLSDSGFYLCAWSEIGLAGTDTQYFGPGTRLTVL.

The CDR3 spells CASSLPGGLGEQFF. The CDR3 bases are TGTGCCAGCAGTTTGCCCGGGGGCTTGGGTGAGCAGTTCTTC. This chain uses TRBV12-3 or TRBV12-4 with TRBJ2-1; the D call may be TRBD1 or TRBD2 (6 bases each). This CDR3 has 14 residues. V was shortened by 3 bases and J by 9 bases, with 15 bases between the two germline ends.

The chain uses TRBV19 and TRBJ2-7; D is perhaps TRBD1 (7 bases). Per germline, CDR1 LNHDA and CDR2 SQIVND (reference sequence). This CDR3 contains 14 residues. The ends were cut back, 5 bases at V and 3 bases at J, with 14 bases in the middle. The DNA of the CDR3 is TGTGCCAGTAGTCAGGGGGACTTTTTCTACGAGCAGTACTTC. Protein: CASSQGDFFYEQYF.

This clonotype came up many times. J is TRBJ1-1 and V is TRBV30, with D uncertain. This CDR3 spans 15 amino acids. V lost 3 bases and J lost 0, with 14 bases in between. Germline lookup yields CDR1 GTSNPN and CDR2 SVGIG (reference sequence). This CDR3 reads CAWRFGVKMNTEAFF. In DNA form, the CDR3 reads TGTGCCTGGAGGTTTGGGGTTAAGATGAACACTGAAGCTTTCTTT.

This clonotype was picked up a small number of times. V usage is TRBV6-1 and J usage is TRBJ2-3; D is undetermined. The V gene lost 6 bases and the J gene lost 5 bases, with 12 bases spanning the gap. Germline V gene lookup returns CDR1 MNHNS and CDR2 SASEGT. The CDR3 is made up of 13 amino acids. The CDR3 here is CASSEQNIDTQYF. DNA of the CDR3: TGTGCCAGCAGCGAACAAAATATAGATACGCAGTATTTT.

This clonotype was seen a few times. V gene TRBV6-1 combines with J gene TRBJ1-5; D is undetermined. This CDR3 is 15 amino acids long. The germline V gene has CDR1 MNHNS and CDR2 SASEGT. V gave up 4 bases and J gave up 9 bases, with 19 bases separating them. The CDR3 sequence is CASSGLVAGPWPQHF. As DNA, the CDR3 is TGTGCCAGCAGTGGTCTAGTGGCAGGCCCCTGGCCCCAGCATTTT.

The V call is TRBV10-3, the J call TRBJ2-1, with D maybe TRBD2 (6 bases). Deletions cut 2 bases from V and 9 bases from J, with 14 bases between. CDR3 size: 14 residues. Germline CDR1 is ENHRY and CDR2 is SYGVKD. The CDR3 DNA follows: TGTGCCATCAGTGAGGCGGGGATCTCCATTGAGCAGTTCTTC. The encoded protein is CAISEAGISIEQFF.

This clonotype was counted ten times or more. This chain connects TRBV2 to TRBJ2-1; 8 nucleotides line up with TRBD2. V dropped 3 bases and J dropped 7; count of bases not matched to a gene: 5. The germline V gene has CDR1 SNHLY and CDR2 FYNNEI. The CDR3 spans 14 residues. The CDR3 DNA follows: TGTGCCAGCAGTGACTCGGGAGGGTGGAATGAGCAGTTCTTC. Encoded protein: CASSDSGGWNEQFF.

This clonotype was found a few times. The chain carries TRBV28 and TRBJ2-3, with 9 bases identical to TRBD2. The CDR3 is 16 amino acids. Germline assignment: CDR1 MDHEN and CDR2 SYDVKM. Trimming took 4 bases from V and 3 from J; bases not matched to a gene: 8. This CDR3 reads CASSYPLSGRTDTQYF. In DNA form, the CDR3 reads TGTGCCAGCAGTTACCCGCTTAGCGGGAGAACAGATACGCAGTATTTT. Combining the CDR3 with reference TRBV28 and TRBJ2-3 gives the whole variable domain DVKVTQSSRYLVKRTGEKVFLECVQDMDHENMFWYRQDPGLGLRLIYFSYDVKMKEKGDIPEGYSVSREKKERFSLILESASTNQTSMYLCASSYPLSGRTDTQYFGPGTRLTVL.

Concerning this clonotype itself: The missing conserved phenylalanine or tryptophan at the end of this CDR3 makes a read error likely. The CDR3 sequence: CASFGQAGDLGELFL. CDR3 sequence (DNA): TGTGCCAGCTTTGGTCAAGCGGGGGACCTCGGGGAGCTGTTTCTT. The chain joins TRBV28 to TRBJ2-2, with 8 positions matching TRBD2. Germline V gives CDR1 MDHEN, CDR2 SYDVKM. The CDR3 length is 15 residues. V dropped 8 bases and J dropped 7; count of bases not matched to a gene: 12.

With respect to this clonotype: This sequence may be a read error, since a much larger clone differs from it by one base. The chain recombines TRBV20-1 with TRBJ2-1; no clear D. CDR1 and CDR2 (germline): DFQATT, SNEGSKA (reference sequence). The CDR3 is 11 amino acids. CDR3: CSARAMAERFF. CDR3 sequence (DNA): TGCAGTGCTAGGGCCATGGCTGAGCGGTTCTTC.

A few counts support this clonotype. This chain connects TRBV19 to TRBJ2-2; TRBD1 matches 7 bases. The CDR3 length is 14 residues. In germline, CDR1 is LNHDA, CDR2 SQIVND (reference sequence). Trimming removed 5 bases from V and 7 bases from J; junction bases left unmatched: 7. The CDR3 loop is CASSVDRAGGELFF. The DNA for the CDR3 is TGTGCCAGTAGTGTCGACAGGGCGGGCGGGGAGCTGTTTTTT.

The V call is TRBV7-9, the J call TRBJ2-5; D is undetermined. The CDR3 has 13 amino acids. Germline-derived CDR1 and CDR2 are SEHNR and FQNEAQ (reference sequence). Trimming removed 5 bases from V and 6 bases from J, with 13 bases in between. CDR3 protein: CASSPDPVQTQYF. For the CDR3, the DNA is TGTGCCAGCAGCCCCGACCCCGTGCAGACCCAGTACTTC. Filled out from reference TRBV7-9 and TRBJ2-5, the complete variable domain reads DTGVSQNPRHKITKRGQNVTFRCDPISEHNRLYWYRQTLGQGPEFLTYFQNEAQLEKSRLLSDRFSAERPKGSFSTLEIQRTEQGDSAMYLCASSPDPVQTQYFGPGTRLLVL.

This clonotype was recorded a few times. For the CDR3, the DNA is TGTGCCAGCAGTTTATCGAAGGGGGGCGAAAAACTGTTTTTT. Encoded protein: CASSLSKGGEKLFF. The rearrangement joins TRBV28 to TRBJ1-4; D perhaps matches TRBD1 (6 bases). V lost 1 base and J lost 8, with 11 bases in between. Germline loops: CDR1 MDHEN, CDR2 SYDVKM. This CDR3 has 14 amino acids.

The CDR3 sequence: CAIERNEQFF. As DNA, the CDR3 is TGTGCGATAGAAAGAAATGAGCAGTTCTTC. The rearrangement uses TRBV28 and TRBJ2-1; D remains unclear. The CDR3 extends over 10 amino acids. Germline V gene sequence: CDR1 MDHEN, CDR2 SYDVKM.